A single count supports the clone carrying this T cell receptor (beta chain). Between the trimmed V and J ends, which lost 2 bases and 0 bases, there was a span of 11 bases. From germline, CDR1 is MGHDK and CDR2 SYGVNS. The CDR3 sequence is 15 residues long. The data stem from a study of T-cell memory formation after mild COVID-19. 5'RACE primed at constant segments yielded TCR alpha and TCR beta cDNA libraries bearing sample barcodes and UMIs. TCRdb redid the calling of the 5' RACE reads with MiXCR, one entry per CDR3 protein. The sample lists 200,000 or so distinct CDR3 sequences, roughly 16% occurring once.

The sequencing sample was made of PBMCs or a T cell subset sorted from them (not recorded which). This sequence joins TRBV25-1 and TRBJ2-7, with D perhaps matching TRBD1 or TRBD2 (5 bases each). This TCR came from an adult woman who had mild COVID-19 (a few samples of this study predate the infection). Cell type and time point are not known. CDR3 sequence (DNA): TGTGCCAGCAGTGAAAGTGAGGGGATCTCCTACGAGCAGTACTTC. Protein: CASSESEGISYEQYF.